This TCR beta chain is from a study of T cell changes during pregnancy in multiple sclerosis. Germline V lookup: CDR1 SGHDN, CDR2 FVKESK. Trimming pared 5 bases from V and 0 bases from J, leaving 13 bases between. CDR3 length: 16 residues. Only in-frame clones appear in the TCRdb table, and some are missing; sequencing was by immunoSEQ multiplex PCR. The sample lists around 31,000 clones, 90% seen once, with 0.5% to 0.65% in the top ten. The rearrangement uses TRBV14 and TRBJ1-4; perhaps TRBD1 as D (6 bases). The source was CD4+ T cells from peripheral blood mononuclear cells, collected in the third trimester of pregnancy. The sequence was obtained from a female donor in good health, enrolled as a control in a pregnancy study. CDR3 residues: CASSWGGRTTNEKLFF. The DNA for the CDR3 is TGTGCCAGCAGCTGGGGGGGGCGGACAACTAATGAAAAACTGTTTTTT. The variable domain in full, with the rest retrieved from reference TRBV14 and TRBJ1-4, is EAGVTQFPSHSVIEKGQTVTLRCDPISGHDNLYWYRRVMGKEIKFLLHFVKESKQDESGMPNNRFLAERTGGTYSTLKVQPAELEDSGVYFCASSWGGRTTNEKLFFGSGTQLSVL.